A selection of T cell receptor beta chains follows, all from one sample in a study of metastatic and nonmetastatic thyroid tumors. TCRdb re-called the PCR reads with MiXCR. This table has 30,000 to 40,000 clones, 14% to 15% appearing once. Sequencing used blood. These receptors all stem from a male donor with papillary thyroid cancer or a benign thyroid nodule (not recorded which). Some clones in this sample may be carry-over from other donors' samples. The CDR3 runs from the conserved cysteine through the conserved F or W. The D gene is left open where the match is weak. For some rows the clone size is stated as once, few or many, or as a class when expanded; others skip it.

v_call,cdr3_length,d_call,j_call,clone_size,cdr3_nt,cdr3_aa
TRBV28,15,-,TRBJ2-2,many,TGTGCCAGCAGTTTAAGGCAGGGGGGAACCGGGGAGCTGTTTTTT,CASSLRQGGTGELFF
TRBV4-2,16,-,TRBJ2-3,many,TGTGCCAGCAGCCAAGAAGTACGGGTTAGCACAGATACGCAGTATTTT,CASSQEVRVSTDTQYF
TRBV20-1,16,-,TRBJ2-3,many,TGCAGTGCTAGAGATCGGTTAGCAGCGGGCGCAGATACGCAGTATTTT,CSARDRLAAGADTQYF
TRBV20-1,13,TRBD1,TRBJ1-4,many,TGCAGTGCTAGACGAGACAGGGACGAAAAACTGTTTTTT,CSARRDRDEKLFF
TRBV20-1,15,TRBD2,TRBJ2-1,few,TGCAGTGCTAGCCCCGGGGGGGGGTATGTCAATGAGCAGTTCTTC,CSASPGGGYVNEQFF
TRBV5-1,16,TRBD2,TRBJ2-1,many,TGCGCCAGCAGCTTGGATAGCGGGAGCCCCTACAATGAGCAGTTCTTC,CASSLDSGSPYNEQFF
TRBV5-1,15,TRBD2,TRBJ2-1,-,TGCGCCAGCAGCTTGCCGGGAGGGCCCTCTGGCGAGCAGTTCTTC,CASSLPGGPSGEQFF
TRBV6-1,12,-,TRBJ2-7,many,TGTGCCAGCAGCGAGGCCCGATACGAGCAGTACTTC,CASSEARYEQYF
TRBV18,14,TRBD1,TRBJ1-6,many,TGTGCCAGCTCACTACAGGGGGCTAATTCACCCCTCCACTTT,CASSLQGANSPLHF
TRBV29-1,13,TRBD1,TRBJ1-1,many,TGCAGCGTAGGGACAGGGGAAAACACTGAAGCTTTCTTT,CSVGTGENTEAFF
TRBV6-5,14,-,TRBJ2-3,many,TGTGCCAGCAGTTACTCGGTTTTCGGAGATACGCAGTATTTT,CASSYSVFGDTQYF
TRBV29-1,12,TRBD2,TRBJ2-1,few,TGCAGCGTACGAGCGGGAGGGAATGAGCAGTTCTTC,CSVRAGGNEQFF
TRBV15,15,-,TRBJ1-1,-,TGTGCCACCAGCAGACCGTGGACGGTGAACACTGAGTCTTTCTTT,CATSRPWTVNTESFF
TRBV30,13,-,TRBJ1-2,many,TGTGCCTGGAGTAAGTCAGATAACTATGGCTACACCTTC,CAWSKSDNYGYTF
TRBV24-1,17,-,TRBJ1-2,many,TGTGCCACCAGTGATTTGCCGGCAGACTCAAGGGTCTATGGCTACACCTTC,CATSDLPADSRVYGYTF
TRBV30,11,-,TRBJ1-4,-,TGTGCCTGGAGTTCGAATGAAAAACTGTTTTTT,CAWSSNEKLFF
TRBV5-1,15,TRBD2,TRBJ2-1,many,TGCGCCAGCAGCCCCGGGGGAGGGAACTACAATGAGCAGTTCTTC,CASSPGGGNYNEQFF
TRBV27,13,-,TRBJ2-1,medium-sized,TGTGCCAGCCAGACGGGATCCTACAATGAGCAGTTCTTC,CASQTGSYNEQFF
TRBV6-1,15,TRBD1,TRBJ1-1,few,TGTACCAGCAGTGTCCGAGGGCAGGGGGCGCCTGAAGCTTTCTTT,CTSSVRGQGAPEAFF
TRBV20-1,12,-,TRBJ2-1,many,TGCAGTGCCCTAAAACAGGGTATTGAGCAGTTCTTC,CSALKQGIEQFF
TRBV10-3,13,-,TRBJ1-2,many,TGTGCCATCACCGGAAGGGTAGGGGATGGCTACACCTTC,CAITGRVGDGYTF
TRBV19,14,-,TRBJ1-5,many,TGTGCCAGTACCATCCAGGGTATTGGTCAGCCCCAGCATTTT,CASTIQGIGQPQHF
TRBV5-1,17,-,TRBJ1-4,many,TGCGCCAGCAGCCCCCAGCCCGGAGGGGCATGGGCGTCAGAACTGTTTTTT,CASSPQPGGAWASELFF
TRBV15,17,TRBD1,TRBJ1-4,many,TGTGCCACCAGCAGGAGGACAGGGATAGGTGCTAATGAAAAACTGTTTTTT,CATSRRTGIGANEKLFF
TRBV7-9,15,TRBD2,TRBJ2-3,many,TGTGCCAGCAGCTTCGCTAGCGGGATGACAGATACGCAGTATTTT,CASSFASGMTDTQYF
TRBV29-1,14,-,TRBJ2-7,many,TGCAGCGTTGAAGTGTCGGATCTACGGGGCGAGCAGTACTTC,CSVEVSDLRGEQYF
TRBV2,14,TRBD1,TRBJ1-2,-,TGTGCCAGCCGTAGCCGGGGACAGTACTATCGCTACACCTTC,CASRSRGQYYRYTF
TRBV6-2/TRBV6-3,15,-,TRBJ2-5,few,TGTGCCAGCAGTTACCCGCGGACTGGACAAGAGACCCAGTACTTC,CASSYPRTGQETQYF
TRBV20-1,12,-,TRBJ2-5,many,TGCAGTGCTAGGCAGGGGATAGAGACCCAGTACTTC,CSARQGIETQYF
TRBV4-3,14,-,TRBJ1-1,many,TGCGCCAGCAGCCATGGCAGGGCGAACACTGAAGCTTTCTTT,CASSHGRANTEAFF
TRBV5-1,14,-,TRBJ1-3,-,TGCGCCAGCAGCCTATGTGTATCTGGAAACACCATATATTTT,CASSLCVSGNTIYF
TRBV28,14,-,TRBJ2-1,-,TGTGCCAGCAGCAACCGCAGCTCCTACAATGAGCAGTTCTTC,CASSNRSSYNEQFF
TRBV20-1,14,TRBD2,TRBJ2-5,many,TGCAGTGGCAGGACTAGCGGGAGATTGGAGACCCAGTACTTC,CSGRTSGRLETQYF
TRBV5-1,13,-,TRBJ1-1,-,TGCGCCGGCAGCTTGTGGGAGAACACTGAAGCTTTCTTT,CAGSLWENTEAFF
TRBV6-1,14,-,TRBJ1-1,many,TGTGCCAGCAGTGTCGAGGTTAAGAACACTGAAGCTTTCTTT,CASSVEVKNTEAFF
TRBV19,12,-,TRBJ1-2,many,TGTGCCAGTAGTGCAGGGTACTATGGCTACACCTTC,CASSAGYYGYTF
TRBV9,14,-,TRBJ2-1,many,TGTGCCAGCAGCATAGGGGGGAACTACAATGAGCAGTTCTTC,CASSIGGNYNEQFF
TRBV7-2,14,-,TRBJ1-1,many,TGTGCCAGCAGCTTAGTAGGCCTGAACACTGAAGCTTTCTTT,CASSLVGLNTEAFF
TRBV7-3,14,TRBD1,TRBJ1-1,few,TGTGCCAGCAGATCGGACAGGGTGGCACCTGAAGCTTTCTTT,CASRSDRVAPEAFF
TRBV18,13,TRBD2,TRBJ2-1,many,TGTGCCAGCTCACCAGGGACTATCAATGAGCAGTTCTTC,CASSPGTINEQFF
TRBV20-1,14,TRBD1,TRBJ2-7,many,TGCAGTGCCCCCCGGGGGACAGGGGACTACGAGCAGTACTTC,CSAPRGTGDYEQYF
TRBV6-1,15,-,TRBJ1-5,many,TGTGCCAGCAGGCCCAGGGGATATAGCAATCAGCCCCAGCATTTT,CASRPRGYSNQPQHF
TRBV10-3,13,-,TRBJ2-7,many,TGTGCCATCAGTGAGGTCAGCTCCTACGAGCAGTACTTC,CAISEVSSYEQYF
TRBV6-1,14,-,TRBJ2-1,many,TGTGCCAGCAGGGGGGGGGGGCGGAACAATGAGCAGTTCTTC,CASRGGGRNNEQFF
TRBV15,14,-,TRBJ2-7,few,TGTGCCACAAGCAGAGAGGGCTACATCTACGAGCAGTACTTC,CATSREGYIYEQYF
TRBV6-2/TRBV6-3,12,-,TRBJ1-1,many,TGTGCCAGCACCGAGGGGCGTTCTGAAGCTTTCTTT,CASTEGRSEAFF
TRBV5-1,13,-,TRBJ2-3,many,TGCGCCAGCAGCTTGGGTGGAACAGATACGCAGTATTTT,CASSLGGTDTQYF
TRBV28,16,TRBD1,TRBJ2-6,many,TGTGCCAGCAGGAAAACAGGGGTTACTGGGGCCAACGTCCTGACTTTC,CASRKTGVTGANVLTF
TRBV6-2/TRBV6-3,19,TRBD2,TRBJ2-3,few,TGTGCCAGCAGTTACCCGATGAGGGTAGCGGGTGGTCGCACAGATACGCAGTATTTT,CASSYPMRVAGGRTDTQYF
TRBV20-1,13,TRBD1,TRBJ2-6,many,TGCAGTCTGGAGGACAGGGGAGCCAACGTCCTGACTTTC,CSLEDRGANVLTF
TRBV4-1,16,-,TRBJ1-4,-,TGCGCCAGCAGCCCCCATCCCGGCGGAACTAATGAAAAACTGTTTTTT,CASSPHPGGTNEKLFF
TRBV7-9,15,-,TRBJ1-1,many,TGTGCCAGCAGCTTAGACGGAGGGATGAACACTGAAGCTTTCTTT,CASSLDGGMNTEAFF
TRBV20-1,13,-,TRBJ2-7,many,TGCAGTGCTTTGGCTGACCATGACTACGAGCAGTACTTC,CSALADHDYEQYF
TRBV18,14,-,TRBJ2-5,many,TGTGCCAGTCGTACCGGGAGTTTCGAAGAGACCCAGTACTTC,CASRTGSFEETQYF
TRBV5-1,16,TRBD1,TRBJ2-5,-,TGCGCCAGCAGCTACGATGGACAGGGGGAAACAGAGACCCAGTACTTC,CASSYDGQGETETQYF
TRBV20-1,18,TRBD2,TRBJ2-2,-,TGCAGTGCTGATTCCGGGACTAGCGGGAGGGGGAACACCGGGGAGCTGTTTTTT,CSADSGTSGRGNTGELFF
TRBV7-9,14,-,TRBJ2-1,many,TGTGCCAGCAGCTCAAGCCGGGATTACAATGAGCAGTTCTTC,CASSSSRDYNEQFF
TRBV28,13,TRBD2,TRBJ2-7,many,TGTGCCAGCACCTCAGCGGGAGTCTACGAGCAGTACTTC,CASTSAGVYEQYF
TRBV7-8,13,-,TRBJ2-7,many,TGTGCCAGCAGCTCCGGAGTCCGATACGAGCAGTACTTC,CASSSGVRYEQYF